The 4 T cell receptor beta chains below were found in one sample sequenced in a study of yellow fever vaccine responses in identical twins. TCRdb called the RT-PCR reads again in MiXCR, with one record for every CDR3 protein. In the table there are some 16,000 distinct CDR3 sequences, around 80% of which are singletons. The source material was T cells from blood (PBMCs), unsorted or a sorted subset (not recorded which), sampled before or after yellow fever vaccination (not recorded which). The source is a woman younger than 35 who received the yellow fever vaccine.

The rearrangement joins TRBV29-1 to TRBJ2-7, with 9 nucleotides matching TRBD2. The CDR3 length is 11 residues. Germline V gene lookup returns CDR1 SQVTM and CDR2 ANQGSEA. V lost 4 bases and J lost 6; bases outside the gene matches: 1. Written as DNA, the CDR3 is TGCAGCGTTGTACTAGCGGGCGAGCAGTACTTC. It codes for CSVVLAGEQYF.

This chain links TRBV29-1 with TRBJ1-2; 7 bases agree with TRBD1. The germline V gene encodes CDR1 SQVTM and CDR2 ANQGSEA. The CDR3 totals 13 residues. After removal of 5 bases from V and 4 bases from J, the junction contained 7 bases not matched to a gene. CDR3 sequence reads: CSVTRQGGYGYTF. The CDR3 DNA reads as TGCAGCGTTACGAGACAGGGTGGCTATGGCTACACCTTC.

The chain recombines TRBV11-2 with TRBJ2-5, with 9 nucleotides matching TRBD1. The V and J ends lost 5 bases and 5 bases, in that order; junction bases with no gene match: 6. The CDR3 extends over 14 amino acids. Germline CDR1 and CDR2: SGHAT and FQNNGV. CDR3 sequence: CASSRTGERETQYF. CDR3 DNA: TGTGCCAGCAGCCGGACAGGGGAGAGGGAGACCCAGTACTTC.

The rearrangement links TRBV29-1 to TRBJ2-7; D is perhaps TRBD2 (5 bases). The V gene's germline CDR1 is SQVTM and CDR2 ANQGSEA. The V gene lost 2 bases and the J gene lost 0 bases, with 11 bases spanning the gap. The CDR3 contains 14 residues. The CDR3 DNA is TGCAGCGTTGAACCCGCGGGTAGCTCCTACGAGCAGTACTTC. Its protein product is CSVEPAGSSYEQYF.